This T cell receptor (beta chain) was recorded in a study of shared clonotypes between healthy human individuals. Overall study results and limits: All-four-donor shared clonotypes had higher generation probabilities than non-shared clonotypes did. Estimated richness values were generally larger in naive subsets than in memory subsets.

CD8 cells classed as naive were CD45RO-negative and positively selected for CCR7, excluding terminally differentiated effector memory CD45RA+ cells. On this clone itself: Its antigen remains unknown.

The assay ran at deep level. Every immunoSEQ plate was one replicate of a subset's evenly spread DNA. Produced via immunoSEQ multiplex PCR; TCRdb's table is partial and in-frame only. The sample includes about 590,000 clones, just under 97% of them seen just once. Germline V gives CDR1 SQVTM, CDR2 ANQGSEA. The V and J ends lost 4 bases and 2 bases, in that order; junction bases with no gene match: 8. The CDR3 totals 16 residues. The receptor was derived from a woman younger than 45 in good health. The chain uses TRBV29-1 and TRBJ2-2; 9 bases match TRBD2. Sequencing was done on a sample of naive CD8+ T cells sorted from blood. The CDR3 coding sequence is TGCAGCGTTGTGTCTTCCCTAGCGGGAAACACCGGGGAGCTGTTTTTT. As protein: CSVVSSLAGNTGELFF.